This TCR beta chain is from a study of blood T cell repertoires in COVID-19. Study-wide context: Collection of acute and convalescent COVID-19 samples took place in the United States, Italy and Spain. PBMCs, B-cell-depleted T cells, or T cells were the source of the cDNA or gDNA that made up the material.

The germline CDR1 and CDR2 sequences are SGHNT and YENEEA. Trimming took 1 base from V and 2 from J; bases not matched to a gene: 2. The CDR3 loop spans 16 amino acids. This table comes from immunoSEQ multiplex PCR, and its TCRdb copy is limited to in-frame clones, with some not included. This table holds 200,000 to 250,000 clones, 86% found once. The sequencing sample was made of peripheral blood. This TCR came from a woman between 45 and 65 years old with COVID-19, enrolled during active disease. The chain links TRBV11-3 to TRBJ2-5, with TRBD2 identical over 12 bases. The CDR3 reads CASSLGGLAGQETQYF. DNA for the CDR3: TGTGCCAGCAGCTTAGGTGGACTAGCGGGGCAAGAGACCCAGTACTTC.